This TCR beta chain was captured in a study of blood T cell repertoires in COVID-19. Profiled with immunoSEQ multiplex PCR; TCRdb holds only in-frame clones, not every one. Among 350,000 or so clones, 85% to 90% were seen once, and the ten largest hold 1%. The CDR3 totals 16 residues. The germline V and J ends were trimmed by 4 bases and 3 bases, with 17 bases remaining between them. From germline, CDR1 is SGHVS and CDR2 FQNEAQ. The chain recombines TRBV7-8 with TRBJ2-3; possibly TRBD1 for D (6 bases). This receptor was identified in a woman under 40 who had been exposed to COVID-19. What was sequenced was PBMCs or T cells enriched from blood (not recorded which). The CDR3 coding sequence is TGTGCCAGCAGCTCGGGGCGAGGGGGTAGAACAGATACGCAGTATTTT. Protein product: CASSSGRGGRTDTQYF. The full variable domain, completed using reference TRBV7-8 and TRBJ2-3, is GAGVSQSPRYKVAKRGQDVALRCDPISGHVSLFWYQQALGQGPEFLTYFQNEAQLDKSGLPSDRFFAERPEGSVSTLKIQRTQQEDSAVYLCASSSGRGGRTDTQYFGPGTRLTVL.